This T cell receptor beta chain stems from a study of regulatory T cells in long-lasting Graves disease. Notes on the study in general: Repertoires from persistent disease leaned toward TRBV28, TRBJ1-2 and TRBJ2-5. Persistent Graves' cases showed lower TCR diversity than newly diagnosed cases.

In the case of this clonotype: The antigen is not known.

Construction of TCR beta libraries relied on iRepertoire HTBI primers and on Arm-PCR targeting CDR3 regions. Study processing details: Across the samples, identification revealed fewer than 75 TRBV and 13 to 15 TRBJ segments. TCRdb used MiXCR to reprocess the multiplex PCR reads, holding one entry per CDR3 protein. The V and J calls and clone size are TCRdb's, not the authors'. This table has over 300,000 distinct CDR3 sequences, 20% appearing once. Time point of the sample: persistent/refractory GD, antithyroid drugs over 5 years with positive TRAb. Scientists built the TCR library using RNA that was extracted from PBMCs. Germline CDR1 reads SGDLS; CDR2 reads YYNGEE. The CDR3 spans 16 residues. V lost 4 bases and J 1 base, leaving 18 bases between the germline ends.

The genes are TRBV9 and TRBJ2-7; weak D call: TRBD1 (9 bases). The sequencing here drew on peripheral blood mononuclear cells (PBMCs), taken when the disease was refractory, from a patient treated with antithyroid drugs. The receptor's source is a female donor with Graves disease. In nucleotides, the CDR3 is TGTGCCAGCAGCCCGCGGGGGGACAGGGTATCCTACGAGCAGTACTTC. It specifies CASSPRGDRVSYEQYF.